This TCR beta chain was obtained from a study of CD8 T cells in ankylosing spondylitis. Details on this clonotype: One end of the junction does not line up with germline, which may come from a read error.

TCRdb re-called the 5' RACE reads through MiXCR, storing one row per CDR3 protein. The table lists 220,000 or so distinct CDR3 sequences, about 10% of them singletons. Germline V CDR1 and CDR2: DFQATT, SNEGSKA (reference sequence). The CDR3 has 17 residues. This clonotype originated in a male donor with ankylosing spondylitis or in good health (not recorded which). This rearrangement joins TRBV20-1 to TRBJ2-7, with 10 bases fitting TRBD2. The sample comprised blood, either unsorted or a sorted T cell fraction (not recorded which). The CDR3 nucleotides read TGCTGTGCTAGGGTTGCCAGCGGGGGGGCCTTTGAAGACGAGCAGTACTTC. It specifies CCARVASGGAFEDEQYF.